The present T cell receptor (beta chain) was sequenced within a study of human T cells and chemical hapten exposure. Study details: Patients' scalps got diphenylcyclopropenone weekly throughout the roughly 25-week study. Patients, largely female, had alopecia areata, totalis or universalis.

Study-level findings and limits: TCRs at a frequency above 1 in 1000 stayed unchanged with DPC sensitization.

This clonotype was picked up a small number of times. Its antigen is not identified. The time point was: pre-sensitization, week 0. The treatment here: therapeutic diphenylcyclopropenone sensitization with weekly scalp DPC. Unfractionated whole blood was the source from which total RNA was extracted. The study's library attached unique molecular identifiers to single cDNA molecules. TCRdb passed the RACE reads through MiXCR, listing each CDR3 protein once. The sample records under 60,000 distinct CDR3 sequences, 9.5% to 10% being singletons. Material: whole blood, obtained in connection with sensitization to the hapten diphenylcyclopropenone (DPC). The sequence was obtained from a woman aged 25 to 39 with alopecia areata. Some clones in this sample may be carry-over from other donors' samples.

The CDR3 DNA follows: TGTGCCAGCAGCCCGGGGACAGGGCTAGGAGAGACCCAGTACTTC. Protein product: CASSPGTGLGETQYF. This chain connects TRBV5-4 to TRBJ2-5; TRBD1 aligns across 9 bases. Trimming took 4 bases from V and 4 from J; bases not matched to a gene: 8. The length of the CDR3 is 15 residues. The germline V gene encodes CDR1 SGHNT and CDR2 YYREEE (reference sequence).